Listed below are T cell receptor beta chains from one sample, sequenced in a study of response to subunit inactivated influenza vaccine. One entry per CDR3 protein results from TCRdb running MiXCR on the RT-PCR reads. The sample includes about 150,000 distinct CDR3 sequences, about 10% of them seen just once. The specimen was CD8+ T cells sorted from PBMCs, collected 23 months after vaccination. These receptors all stem from a man aged 45 to 75 who received an inactivated influenza vaccine. Each CDR3 is given with its conserved first and last residue. Fields, in order: clone size, V gene, J gene, D gene, CDR3 DNA, CDR3 protein. A D gene is named only where the DNA matches it firmly. A clone size is listed for some rows: how often the clone was seen (once, few, many), or a class if it is expanded.

>many|TRBV28|TRBJ2-1|TRBD2
TGTGCCAGCAGTTTAATAGCGGGAGGCTCCTACAATGAGCAGTTCTTC
CASSLIAGGSYNEQFF
>few|TRBV12-3/TRBV12-4|TRBJ2-2|.
TGTGCCAGCAGTTGGCCCGATTTGGAGAACACCGGGGAGCTGTTTTTT
CASSWPDLENTGELFF
>.|TRBV4-1|TRBJ2-4|.
TGCGCCAGCAGCCAGAGTTCCGGGACCAAAAACATTCAGTACTTC
CASSQSSGTKNIQYF
>.|TRBV20-1|TRBJ2-7|.
TGCAGTGCTCAGGAGGCAGACTACGAGCAGTACTTC
CSAQEADYEQYF
>many|TRBV29-1|TRBJ2-3|.
TGCAGCGTTGAATCAACTCCTGAAAGCACAGATACGCAGTATTTT
CSVESTPESTDTQYF
>few|TRBV9|TRBJ2-7|.
TGTGCCAGCAGCGAAACAGGGAACGAGCAGTACTTC
CASSETGNEQYF
>many|TRBV12-3/TRBV12-4|TRBJ1-2|TRBD1
TGTGCCAGCAGTTTGGACAGGGGGCTTCACTATGGCTACACCTTC
CASSLDRGLHYGYTF
>many|TRBV29-1|TRBJ2-3|.
TGCAGCGTTGGAACAGATACGCAGTATTTT
CSVGTDTQYF
>.|TRBV12-3/TRBV12-4|TRBJ2-5|.
TGTGCCAGCAGTTTGGGCGGGGTCCAAGAGAGGGACTTC
CASSLGGVQERDF
>few|TRBV28|TRBJ1-1|.
TGTGCCAGCAGTCGGGGAATTGCTGAAGCTTTCTTT
CASSRGIAEAFF
>few|TRBV28|TRBJ2-7|TRBD1
TGTGCCAGCAGTCCTCCGGACAGGGGGCTTGTCTACGAGCAGTACTTC
CASSPPDRGLVYEQYF
>.|TRBV20-1|TRBJ1-6|.
TGCAGTGCTACGAGGGTGGAAGAATCACCCCTCCACTTT
CSATRVEESPLHF
>many|TRBV7-7|TRBJ2-2|TRBD2
TGTGCCAGCAGCTTAGGTGCGGGGGCCGGGGAGCTGTTTTTT
CASSLGAGAGELFF
>.|TRBV18|TRBJ1-1|.
TGTGCCAGCTCACCACCGGGCAGGGGTCTCGCTGAAGCTTTCTTT
CASSPPGRGLAEAFF
>.|TRBV7-9|TRBJ1-1|.
TGTGCCAGCAGCTCAACAGTGAACACTGAAGCTTTCTTT
CASSSTVNTEAFF
>.|TRBV5-1|TRBJ1-4|.
TGCGCCAGCAGCTTGAGCAGGGACGAAAAACTGTTTTTT
CASSLSRDEKLFF
>.|TRBV2|TRBJ2-2|.
TGTGCCAGCAGACTCCCCGGGACAACGAACACCGGGGAGCTGTTTTTT
CASRLPGTTNTGELFF
>.|TRBV20-1|TRBJ2-3|.
TGCAGTGCTACAGACAAGGTGACAGGCCAAGGTGGGGATACGCAGTATTTT
CSATDKVTGQGGDTQYF
>few|TRBV4-2|TRBJ1-2|TRBD1
TGTGCCAGCAGCCAAGAACAGGGGGCACACTATGGCTACACCTTC
CASSQEQGAHYGYTF
>few|TRBV4-1|TRBJ2-2|TRBD1
TGCGCCAGCAGCCATCCCGGGACAGGGGGCACCGGGGAGCTGTTTTTT
CASSHPGTGGTGELFF
>few|TRBV12-3/TRBV12-4|TRBJ1-2|TRBD1
TGTGCCAGCAGTTTCGACAGGGAGGATGGCTACACCTTC
CASSFDREDGYTF